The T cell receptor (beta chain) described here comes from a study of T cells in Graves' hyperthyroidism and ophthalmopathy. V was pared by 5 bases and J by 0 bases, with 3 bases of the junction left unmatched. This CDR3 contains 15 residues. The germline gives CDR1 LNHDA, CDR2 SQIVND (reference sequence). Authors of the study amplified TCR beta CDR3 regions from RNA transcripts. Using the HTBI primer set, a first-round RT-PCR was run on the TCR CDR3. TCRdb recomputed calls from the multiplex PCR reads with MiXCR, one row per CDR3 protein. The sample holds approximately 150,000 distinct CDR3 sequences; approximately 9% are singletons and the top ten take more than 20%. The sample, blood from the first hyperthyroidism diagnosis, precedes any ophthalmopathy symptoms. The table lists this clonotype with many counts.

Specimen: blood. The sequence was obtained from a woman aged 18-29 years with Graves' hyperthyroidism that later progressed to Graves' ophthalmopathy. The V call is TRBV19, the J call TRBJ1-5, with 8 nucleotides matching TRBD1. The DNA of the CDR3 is TGTGCCAGTAGTCGGCAGGGGGCTAGCAATCAGCCCCAGCATTTT. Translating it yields CASSRQGASNQPQHF.